A selection of T cell receptor beta chains follows, all from one sample in a study of identical twins. TCRdb passed the 5' RACE reads through MiXCR, listing each CDR3 protein once. The data hold about 430,000 distinct CDR3 sequences, with approximately 17% observed a single time. The sequenced sample consisted of naive T cells sorted from blood. The receptors derive from a man between 50 and 59 years old in good health. CDR3s include the opening cysteine and the closing phenylalanine or tryptophan. The order of the fields is J gene, D gene, clone size, V gene, CDR3 DNA, CDR3 protein. A D gene is named only where the DNA matches it firmly. Clone size, where shown, is once, few, many, or a class for clones that have expanded.

j_call: TRBJ2-6
d_call: NA
clone_size: few
v_call: TRBV28
cdr3_nt: TGTGCCAGCAGTTTAGGATGGTCCTCTGGGGCCAACGTCCTGACTTTC
cdr3_aa: CASSLGWSSGANVLTF

j_call: TRBJ2-7
d_call: TRBD1
clone_size: many
v_call: TRBV19
cdr3_nt: TGTGCCAGTACGGACCGGGACAGGGGGCGGCAGTACTTC
cdr3_aa: CASTDRDRGRQYF

j_call: TRBJ1-4
d_call: TRBD1
clone_size: NA
v_call: TRBV20-1
cdr3_nt: TGCAGTGCTAGGGCAGGGGGCGCGGACGAAAAACTGTTTTTT
cdr3_aa: CSARAGGADEKLFF

j_call: TRBJ2-1
d_call: TRBD2
clone_size: NA
v_call: TRBV19
cdr3_nt: TGTGCCAGTAGTAGAACGGGGGGATACAATGAGCAGTTCTTC
cdr3_aa: CASSRTGGYNEQFF

j_call: TRBJ2-7
d_call: TRBD2
clone_size: NA
v_call: TRBV7-2
cdr3_nt: TGTGCCAGCAGCACCAAACTAGCGGGGATGCGCGACGAGCAGTACTTC
cdr3_aa: CASSTKLAGMRDEQYF

j_call: TRBJ2-3
d_call: NA
clone_size: few
v_call: TRBV15
cdr3_nt: TGTGCCACCAGCAGAGTGGGGGCGGAGGATACGCAGTATTTT
cdr3_aa: CATSRVGAEDTQYF

j_call: TRBJ2-4
d_call: TRBD2
clone_size: NA
v_call: TRBV20-1
cdr3_nt: TGCAGTGCTAGGACCGGGGGGGGCCTTGGCAAAAACATTCAGTACTTC
cdr3_aa: CSARTGGGLGKNIQYF

j_call: TRBJ2-4
d_call: TRBD2
clone_size: NA
v_call: TRBV10-3
cdr3_nt: TGTGCCATCAGTGAGTCGGGACTAGCGGGGGGGACGGCCAAAAACATTCAGTACTTC
cdr3_aa: CAISESGLAGGTAKNIQYF

j_call: TRBJ2-7
d_call: TRBD1
clone_size: few
v_call: TRBV6-5
cdr3_nt: TGTGCCAGCAGTTACCTACCGAGACAGGGCTCAGGTCACGAGCAGTACTTC
cdr3_aa: CASSYLPRQGSGHEQYF

j_call: TRBJ1-1
d_call: NA
clone_size: many
v_call: TRBV29-1
cdr3_nt: TGCAGCGTCGTGGGACACTTGAACACTGAAGCTTTCTTT
cdr3_aa: CSVVGHLNTEAFF

j_call: TRBJ2-2
d_call: NA
clone_size: NA
v_call: TRBV12-3/TRBV12-4
cdr3_nt: TGTGCCAGCAGTAGGGGTCCAGCGGGTAACACCGGGGAGCTGTTTTTT
cdr3_aa: CASSRGPAGNTGELFF

j_call: TRBJ2-7
d_call: NA
clone_size: few
v_call: TRBV20-1
cdr3_nt: TGCAGTGCTGATTTGGGGGCCCTCTCCTACGAGCAGTACTTC
cdr3_aa: CSADLGALSYEQYF

j_call: TRBJ2-3
d_call: TRBD1
clone_size: NA
v_call: TRBV12-3/TRBV12-4
cdr3_nt: TGTGCCAGCTGTTTAAGGACAGGGGACTTGAGAGATACGCAGTATTTT
cdr3_aa: CASCLRTGDLRDTQYF

j_call: TRBJ2-7
d_call: TRBD2
clone_size: few
v_call: TRBV20-1
cdr3_nt: TGCAGTGCCGAGATGGGGGGGTACGAGCAGTACTTC
cdr3_aa: CSAEMGGYEQYF

j_call: TRBJ1-5
d_call: NA
clone_size: few
v_call: TRBV11-3
cdr3_nt: TGTGCCAGCAGCTTAGTTTTCAATAGCAATCAGCCCCAGCATTTT
cdr3_aa: CASSLVFNSNQPQHF

j_call: TRBJ2-1
d_call: TRBD2
clone_size: NA
v_call: TRBV7-8
cdr3_nt: TGTGCCAGCAGCTTAGCTCCCCTGACTAGCGGGAGGGGCAATGAGCAGTTCTTC
cdr3_aa: CASSLAPLTSGRGNEQFF

j_call: TRBJ1-2
d_call: NA
clone_size: few
v_call: TRBV29-1
cdr3_nt: TGCGGAATAGGACTAGACGGAAGCTACACCTTC
cdr3_aa: CGIGLDGSYTF

j_call: TRBJ2-1
d_call: TRBD2
clone_size: NA
v_call: TRBV18
cdr3_nt: TGTGCCAGCTCACCAACGGCTAGCGGGAGGACCTACAATGAGCAGTTCTTC
cdr3_aa: CASSPTASGRTYNEQFF

j_call: TRBJ1-1
d_call: NA
clone_size: NA
v_call: TRBV6-5
cdr3_nt: TGTGCCAGCAGTTACGTACAGGGGAACACTGAAGCTTTCTTT
cdr3_aa: CASSYVQGNTEAFF

j_call: TRBJ1-1
d_call: NA
clone_size: many
v_call: TRBV29-1
cdr3_nt: TGCAGCGTAAAACAGGTCAACACTGAAGCTTTCTTT
cdr3_aa: CSVKQVNTEAFF

j_call: TRBJ2-7
d_call: TRBD2
clone_size: few
v_call: TRBV12-3/TRBV12-4
cdr3_nt: TGTGCCAGCAGTTTAGATAGCGGGAGACAGGAGCAGTACTTC
cdr3_aa: CASSLDSGRQEQYF

j_call: TRBJ2-7
d_call: TRBD1
clone_size: many
v_call: TRBV2
cdr3_nt: TGTGCCAGCAGACGACAGGGGGGACCCTACGAGCAGTACTTC
cdr3_aa: CASRRQGGPYEQYF

j_call: TRBJ2-3
d_call: TRBD2
clone_size: NA
v_call: TRBV20-1
cdr3_nt: TGCAGTGCTTCAGAGGCTAGCGGGAGCACAGATACGCAGTATTTT
cdr3_aa: CSASEASGSTDTQYF

j_call: TRBJ2-5
d_call: TRBD2
clone_size: NA
v_call: TRBV7-3
cdr3_nt: TGTGCCAGCAGCACCGGACTAGCGGGAGACCAAGAGACCCAGTACTTC
cdr3_aa: CASSTGLAGDQETQYF

j_call: TRBJ2-7
d_call: NA
clone_size: many
v_call: TRBV4-3
cdr3_nt: TGCGCCAGCAGCCAAGTGGCGGGGTCGGCCTACGAGCAGTACTTC
cdr3_aa: CASSQVAGSAYEQYF

j_call: TRBJ2-1
d_call: TRBD2
clone_size: few
v_call: TRBV7-2
cdr3_nt: TGTGCCAGCAGCCCCCAGCGGGAGCCCTACAATGAGCAGTTCTTC
cdr3_aa: CASSPQREPYNEQFF

j_call: TRBJ1-2
d_call: TRBD1
clone_size: NA
v_call: TRBV6-5
cdr3_nt: TGTGCCAGCAGTAACGGACAGGGCTATGGCTACACCTTC
cdr3_aa: CASSNGQGYGYTF

j_call: TRBJ1-3
d_call: NA
clone_size: NA
v_call: TRBV7-9
cdr3_nt: TGTGCCACTCGGACCTCCGGAAACACCATATATTTT
cdr3_aa: CATRTSGNTIYF

j_call: TRBJ2-5
d_call: TRBD1
clone_size: many
v_call: TRBV3-1
cdr3_nt: TGTGCCAGCAGCCAAGCCCCTGGCAGGGGGCAAGAGACCCAGTACTTC
cdr3_aa: CASSQAPGRGQETQYF

j_call: TRBJ1-1
d_call: NA
clone_size: few
v_call: TRBV11-2
cdr3_nt: TGTGCCAGCAGCTTAGCGCGGGGCCGCACGAGACCAGAAGCTTTCTTT
cdr3_aa: CASSLARGRTRPEAFF

j_call: TRBJ2-7
d_call: TRBD2
clone_size: many
v_call: TRBV28
cdr3_nt: TGTGCCAGCAGTTCGACTAGCGGGGGCGGGGTCTTCGAGCAGTACTTC
cdr3_aa: CASSSTSGGGVFEQYF

j_call: TRBJ2-2
d_call: TRBD2
clone_size: NA
v_call: TRBV20-1
cdr3_nt: TGCAGTGCTAGAGACGTCGAGCGGGGGGGCCCGGGCGGGGAGCTGTTTTTT
cdr3_aa: CSARDVERGGPGGELFF

j_call: TRBJ2-7
d_call: NA
clone_size: NA
v_call: TRBV5-1
cdr3_nt: TGCGCCAGCAGCTTGGTCGGGGGAAGGTACGAGCAGTACTTC
cdr3_aa: CASSLVGGRYEQYF

j_call: TRBJ2-3
d_call: TRBD1
clone_size: few
v_call: TRBV6-1
cdr3_nt: TGTGCCAGCAGTGTTGGGACAGCAGCTAGCACAGATACGCAGTATTTT
cdr3_aa: CASSVGTAASTDTQYF

j_call: TRBJ2-3
d_call: NA
clone_size: many
v_call: TRBV29-1
cdr3_nt: TGCAGCGTTGAACGAACGGGCAGGGACACTTACACAGATACGCAGTATTTT
cdr3_aa: CSVERTGRDTYTDTQYF

j_call: TRBJ2-2
d_call: NA
clone_size: NA
v_call: TRBV10-3
cdr3_nt: TGTGCCATCAGGGGGCCCGGGGGTGGAACCGGGGAGCTGTTTTTT
cdr3_aa: CAIRGPGGGTGELFF

j_call: TRBJ1-1
d_call: NA
clone_size: many
v_call: TRBV5-5
cdr3_nt: TGTGCCAGCAGCTTGTTCCCAGAAACTGAAGCTTTCTTT
cdr3_aa: CASSLFPETEAFF

j_call: TRBJ2-2
d_call: NA
clone_size: NA
v_call: TRBV7-9
cdr3_nt: TGTGCCAGCAGCCACAAGGGAAGCGGACCCACCGGGGAGCTGTTTTTT
cdr3_aa: CASSHKGSGPTGELFF

j_call: TRBJ2-3
d_call: TRBD1
clone_size: once
v_call: TRBV24-1
cdr3_nt: TGTGCCACCAGTGATCTTGGACAGGGTAGCACAGATACGCAGTATTTT
cdr3_aa: CATSDLGQGSTDTQYF

j_call: TRBJ2-1
d_call: NA
clone_size: many
v_call: TRBV27
cdr3_nt: TGTGCCAGCAGTCTCCGGCCCCGGGTCTACAATGAGCAGTTCTTC
cdr3_aa: CASSLRPRVYNEQFF

j_call: TRBJ2-2
d_call: TRBD1
clone_size: NA
v_call: TRBV11-2
cdr3_nt: TGTGCCAGCAGCCCAGGACAGGGGGCTCGCACCGGGGAGCTGTTTTTT
cdr3_aa: CASSPGQGARTGELFF

j_call: TRBJ2-7
d_call: NA
clone_size: many
v_call: TRBV10-3
cdr3_nt: TGTGCCATCAGTAGGACAGGGAGGGACTCCTACGAGCAGTACTTC
cdr3_aa: CAISRTGRDSYEQYF

j_call: TRBJ2-3
d_call: NA
clone_size: few
v_call: TRBV18
cdr3_nt: TGTGCCAGCTCACCACCTGCGAACACAGATACGCAGTATTTT
cdr3_aa: CASSPPANTDTQYF

j_call: TRBJ1-5
d_call: NA
clone_size: many
v_call: TRBV6-1
cdr3_nt: TGTGCCAGCAGTGCCCGGCGGCCGATCAGCAATCAGCCCCAGCATTTT
cdr3_aa: CASSARRPISNQPQHF

j_call: TRBJ2-5
d_call: TRBD2
clone_size: NA
v_call: TRBV14
cdr3_nt: TGTGCCAGCAGCCTTCTCCGCGGGAGGGAGGAGACCCAGTACTTC
cdr3_aa: CASSLLRGREETQYF

j_call: TRBJ2-7
d_call: TRBD2
clone_size: few
v_call: TRBV20-1
cdr3_nt: TGCAGTGCTAGAGATCGGGTAGCGGGAGCCTACGAGCAGTACTTC
cdr3_aa: CSARDRVAGAYEQYF

j_call: TRBJ2-2
d_call: NA
clone_size: few
v_call: TRBV4-3
cdr3_nt: TGCGCCAGCAGCCAAGACTACGGAGTGGTCGGGGAGCTGTTTTTT
cdr3_aa: CASSQDYGVVGELFF

j_call: TRBJ2-3
d_call: TRBD2
clone_size: NA
v_call: TRBV20-1
cdr3_nt: TGCAGTGCTACAGAGGGCGGGAGTGGAACAGATACGCAGTATTTT
cdr3_aa: CSATEGGSGTDTQYF

j_call: TRBJ2-2
d_call: NA
clone_size: many
v_call: TRBV4-2
cdr3_nt: TGTGCCAGCAGCCATGTCTTGAGGGTAGGAAACACCGGGGAGCTGTTTTTT
cdr3_aa: CASSHVLRVGNTGELFF

j_call: TRBJ1-4
d_call: NA
clone_size: NA
v_call: TRBV6-5
cdr3_nt: TGTGCCACCAGAGCAACTAATGAAAAACTGTTTTTT
cdr3_aa: CATRATNEKLFF

j_call: TRBJ2-7
d_call: TRBD2
clone_size: NA
v_call: TRBV12-3/TRBV12-4
cdr3_nt: TGTGCCAGCAGCCCGGGACTAGCGGGGGGGAGCTCCTACGAGCAGTACTTC
cdr3_aa: CASSPGLAGGSSYEQYF

j_call: TRBJ2-7
d_call: TRBD2
clone_size: NA
v_call: TRBV4-3
cdr3_nt: TGCGCCAGCAGCCAAGATATCCTAGCGGGCCCCTACGAGCAGTACTTC
cdr3_aa: CASSQDILAGPYEQYF